These T cell receptor beta chains were read from a single sample in a study of shared clonotypes between healthy human individuals. The assay was immunoSEQ multiplex PCR, and TCRdb's table has in-frame clones only and misses some. The table lists about 2,500,000 clones, approximately 90% of them singletons. Sequenced material: naive CD4+ T cells sorted from blood. These receptors all stem from a man in his late teens or twenties in good health. Each CDR3 is given with its conserved first and last residue. A D gene is named only where the DNA matches it firmly. Size is omitted from some rows. Given values are once, few, many or a class for expanded clones.

few	TRBJ2-3	TRBV2	10	.	TGTGCCAGCAGTGAAAATACGCAGTATTTT	CASSENTQYF
.	TRBJ1-4	TRBV5-1	15	TRBD1	TGCGCCAGCAGCTTGGGAGGGGGCCCTAATGAAAAACTGTTTTTT	CASSLGGGPNEKLFF
.	TRBJ1-4	TRBV18	14	.	TGTGCCAGCTCACCAACACAGGGTAATGAAAAACTGTTTTTT	CASSPTQGNEKLFF
.	TRBJ2-7	TRBV7-2	15	.	TGTGCCAGCAGCTCCTTACCCGGGACCACGAACGAGCAGTACTTC	CASSSLPGTTNEQYF
.	TRBJ2-5	TRBV6-5	14	TRBD1	TGTGCCAGCAGCCTCATGACAGGGGCAGAGACCCAGTACTTC	CASSLMTGAETQYF
.	TRBJ2-3	TRBV12-5	13	.	TGTGCTAGTGGTTCCTACCCTGGAAATACGCAGTATTTT	CASGSYPGNTQYF
.	TRBJ1-1	TRBV5-1	12	.	TGCGCCAGCAGCCCGACTGAGGGGCGGGCTTTCTTT	CASSPTEGRAFF
.	TRBJ2-7	TRBV6-1	14	TRBD1	TGTGCCAGCAGGGGGTGGACAGGTTTCTACGAGCAGTACTTC	CASRGWTGFYEQYF
.	TRBJ2-7	TRBV6-6	15	TRBD1	TGTGCCAGCAGCTACACAGGGGGCTCTTCCTACGAGCAGTACTTC	CASSYTGGSSYEQYF
once	TRBJ2-1	TRBV19	15	TRBD2	TGTGCCAGTAGTATGGTGGGGACTAGGTCCAATGAGCAGTTCTTC	CASSMVGTRSNEQFF
.	TRBJ1-2	TRBV7-9	15	.	TGTGCCAGCAGCTCCCTCCGGGATATAGGCTATGGCTACACCTTC	CASSSLRDIGYGYTF
.	TRBJ1-1	TRBV18	16	TRBD1	TGTGCCAGCTCACCACCGGACAGGGGTTGGAACACTGAAGCTTTCTTT	CASSPPDRGWNTEAFF
.	TRBJ1-2	TRBV25-1	17	TRBD1	TGTGCCAGCAGTGAATCCGGGACAGGGCCTTCGAGCTATGGCTACACCTTC	CASSESGTGPSSYGYTF
.	TRBJ2-3	TRBV5-6	15	.	TGTGCCAGCAGCTTTTTAAGTTCGGGGCTCGATACGCAGTATTTT	CASSFLSSGLDTQYF
.	TRBJ1-4	TRBV9	15	.	TGTGCCAGCAGCACTGGGGGAGGGGCAGGGGAAAAACTGTTTTTT	CASSTGGGAGEKLFF
.	TRBJ1-5	TRBV10-2	14	TRBD1	TGCGCCAGCGGGCGGACAGGGGGGGATCAGCCCCAGCATTTT	CASGRTGGDQPQHF
once	TRBJ2-2	TRBV19	16	TRBD2	TGTGCCAGTAGCTTGGGACTAACGGCGAACACCGGGGAGCTGTTTTTT	CASSLGLTANTGELFF
once	TRBJ1-4	TRBV4-1	16	.	TGCGCCAGCAGCCAAGATTTAGCGGCGGGTGGAGAAAAACTGTTTTTT	CASSQDLAAGGEKLFF
.	TRBJ2-6	TRBV19	15	.	TGTGCCAGTAGTCATAGACAAGCTGGGGCCAACGTCCTGACTTTC	CASSHRQAGANVLTF
.	TRBJ2-2	TRBV5-1	16	TRBD2	TGCGCCAGCAGCACAGGCGGGACTACCAAAACCGGGGAGCTGTTTTTT	CASSTGGTTKTGELFF
once	TRBJ2-2	TRBV9	15	.	TGTGCCAGCAGCCTGGACAGCGCGAACACCGGGGAGCTGTTTTTT	CASSLDSANTGELFF
.	TRBJ2-3	TRBV30	15	.	TGTGCCTGGACCTTGGGGGGCAGACCCACAGATACGCAGTATTTT	CAWTLGGRPTDTQYF
.	TRBJ1-2	TRBV19	17	TRBD1	TGTGCCAGTAGTGCCCTTGACAGGGGGCCAACTAACTATGGCTACACCTTC	CASSALDRGPTNYGYTF
.	TRBJ2-3	TRBV27	19	TRBD2	TGTGCCAGCAGTCCCCGAATTCGCGGACTAGCGGGAAACACAGATACGCAGTATTTT	CASSPRIRGLAGNTDTQYF
.	TRBJ1-4	TRBV15	15	.	TGTGCCACCAGGGGATACACTTCCCATAATGAAAAACTGTTTTTT	CATRGYTSHNEKLFF
.	TRBJ2-5	TRBV19	17	TRBD1	TGTGCCAGTAGTGACTTTTTCGGGACAGCCGTACAAGAGACCCAGTACTTC	CASSDFFGTAVQETQYF
.	TRBJ1-5	TRBV19	15	TRBD1	TGTGCCAGTAGTATAGGGACAGGGGCCCTTCAGCCCCAGCATTTT	CASSIGTGALQPQHF
.	TRBJ2-5	TRBV5-1	16	.	TGCGCCAGCAGCCCGGGGGTTTCAGAGTTACAAGAGACCCAGTACTTC	CASSPGVSELQETQYF
.	TRBJ2-7	TRBV19	15	TRBD1	TGTGCCAGTAGTATAGGAGGACAGGGCCCCATCGAGCAGTACTTC	CASSIGGQGPIEQYF
.	TRBJ2-5	TRBV7-2	14	.	TGTGCCAGCAGCCCCCTTAGCATCCAAGAGACCCAGTACTTC	CASSPLSIQETQYF
.	TRBJ2-3	TRBV21-1	15	.	TGTGCCAGCAGCAAAGGTGGCAGAAGGACAGATACGCAGTATTTT	CASSKGGRRTDTQYF
.	TRBJ1-3	TRBV5-6	17	.	TGTGCCAGCAGCCTTGACAGGTCCTGGGCCTCTGGAAACACCATATATTTT	CASSLDRSWASGNTIYF
.	TRBJ2-3	TRBV11-2	15	.	TGTGCCAGCAGCGATTGGGGCCTTAGCACAGATACGCAGTATTTT	CASSDWGLSTDTQYF
.	TRBJ1-1	TRBV25-1	15	TRBD1	TGTGCCAGCAGATTTCTGACAGGGGTCGGCACTGAAGCTTTCTTT	CASRFLTGVGTEAFF
once	TRBJ2-2	TRBV30	13	.	TGTGCCTGGAGTGTGATTCTTGGCGGGGAGCTGTTTTTT	CAWSVILGGELFF
.	TRBJ1-2	TRBV18	14	TRBD1	TGTGCCAGCTCACCGGACAGGGCAAACTATGGCTACACCTTC	CASSPDRANYGYTF
.	TRBJ1-2	TRBV10-3	11	.	TGTGCCATCAGCGGGCCCTATGGCTACACCTTC	CAISGPYGYTF